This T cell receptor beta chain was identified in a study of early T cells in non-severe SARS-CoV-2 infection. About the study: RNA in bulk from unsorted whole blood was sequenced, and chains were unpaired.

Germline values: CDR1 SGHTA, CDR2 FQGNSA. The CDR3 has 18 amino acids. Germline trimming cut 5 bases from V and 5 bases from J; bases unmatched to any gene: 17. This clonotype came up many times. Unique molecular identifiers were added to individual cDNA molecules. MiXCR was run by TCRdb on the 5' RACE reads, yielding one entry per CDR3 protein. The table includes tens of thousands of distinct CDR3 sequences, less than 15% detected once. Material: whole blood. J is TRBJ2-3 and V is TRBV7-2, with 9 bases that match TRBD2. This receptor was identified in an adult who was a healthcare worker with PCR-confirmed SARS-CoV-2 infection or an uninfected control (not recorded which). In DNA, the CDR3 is TGTGCCAGCAGCCCCCGCCTTCGTAGCGGGGGATTACTAGATACGCAGTATTTT. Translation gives CASSPRLRSGGLLDTQYF.